This TCR beta chain comes out of a study of blood T cell repertoires in COVID-19. Trimming left V 6 bases short and J 0 bases short, with 13 bases between. Germline assignment: CDR1 SNHLY and CDR2 FYNNEI. The CDR3 runs 15 residues. Measured with immunoSEQ multiplex PCR; TCRdb has only the in-frame clones, and not every one. Of roughly 200,000 clones listed, over 70% are singletons. The sample taken for sequencing was peripheral blood. The genes are TRBV2 and TRBJ2-3, with D possibly TRBD1 on 5 matching bases. The sequence derives from a woman aged 80 or over with acute or convalescent COVID-19. The DNA of the CDR3 is TGTGCCAGCAGAGAGGTGGGGCGCAGCACAGATACGCAGTATTTT. Encoded protein: CASREVGRSTDTQYF.